The next 32 T cell receptor beta chains were all read from a single sample in a study of T cells in women clearing cervical HPV infection. The repertoire was sequenced with immunoSEQ multiplex PCR; TCRdb's copy has only in-frame clones and lacks some. The table for this sample gives about 44,000 clones. The sequencing sample was made of blood buffy coat. Receptors originate from a woman between 18 and 70 years old with a cervical HPV16 infection that either progressed to CIN3+ or cleared (not recorded which).

With respect to this clone: The read gets to within 3 residues of the CDR3 end, and the germline J gene fills in the rest. The chain joins TRBV27 to TRBJ2-7, with D hard to call. Germline V CDR1 and CDR2: MNHEY, SMNVEV (reference sequence). This CDR3 comprises 14 residues. V was trimmed by 3 bases and J by 3 bases, leaving 12 bases between them. CDR3 sequence: CASSFGRANYEQYF. The covered CDR3 bases are TGTGCCAGCAGTTTTGGTAGGGCAAACTACGAG.

Remarks on this clone: The read halts 3 residues ahead of the CDR3 end, with the missing end drawn from the germline J gene. This rearrangement joins TRBV7-2 to TRBJ1-1, with D uncertain. The ends were cut back, 1 base at V and 3 bases at J, with 6 bases in the middle. Germline lookup yields CDR1 SGHTA and CDR2 FQGNSA. The CDR3 covers 13 residues. CDR3 protein: CASSLVGDTEAFF. Partial CDR3 DNA: TGTGCCAGCAGCTTAGTCGGGGACACTGAA.

The CDR3 region is CASSSSRTSGPNEQFF. Incomplete CDR3 DNA: TGTGCCAGCAGTTCTAGCAGGACTAGCGGTCCCAATGAG. The V call is TRBV6-2 or TRBV6-3, the J call TRBJ2-1; TRBD2 aligns across 10 bases. The read ends 3 residues before the CDR3 terminus; that terminus is restored from the germline J gene. The CDR3 totals 16 residues. The J segment lost 6 bases and the V segment lost 4 bases, leaving 9 bases of the junction unmatched. Germline CDR1 and CDR2: MNHEY and SVGEGT.

As to this clone: Coverage ceases 3 residues before the CDR3 finishes, and the germline J gene fills in the end. The chain combines TRBV19 with TRBJ2-6; D may be TRBD1 (7 bases). V was pared by 5 bases and J by 0 bases, with 20 bases between. The CDR3 is 19 residues long. Germline CDR1 LNHDA, CDR2 SQIVND (reference sequence). The DNA read from the CDR3 is TGTGCCAGTAGTCCCCCCTGGCCAGGGGGACTCTCTGGGGCCAACGTC. Amino acids: CASSPPWPGGLSGANV. The whole CDR3 protein reads CASSPPWPGGLSGANVLTF.

On this clone: The read ends 3 residues before the CDR3 terminus; that terminus is restored from the germline J gene. This sequence joins TRBV29-1 and TRBJ1-1; tentative D call: TRBD1 (5 bases). Germline lookup yields CDR1 SQVTM and CDR2 ANQGSEA. Between the trimmed V and J ends, which lost 8 bases and 3 bases, there was a span of 13 bases. This CDR3 spans 12 amino acids. CDR3: CSSSTGDTEAFF. CDR3 bases read: TGCAGCTCAAGTACGGGGGACACTGAA.

Concerning this clone: The CDR3 end lies 3 residues beyond the end of the read and is filled in from the germline J gene. The V gene is TRBV29-1, the J gene TRBJ2-5; D is unclear. The CDR3 spans 13 residues. V was clipped by 7 bases and J by 2 bases, with 14 bases between them. From germline, CDR1 is SQVTM and CDR2 ANQGSEA. Incomplete CDR3 DNA: TGCAGCGCGGAAATTCTAGTTCAAGAGACC. As protein: CSAEILVQET. The full CDR3 sequence reads CSAEILVQETQYF.

About this clone itself: The read ends 3 residues before the CDR3 terminus; that terminus is restored from the germline J gene. This chain connects TRBV10-3 to TRBJ2-1, with a tentative D call TRBD2 (7 bases). Trimming removed 6 bases at V and 7 bases at J, with 19 bases between. CDR1 is ENHRY and CDR2 is SYGVKD in the germline V gene. This CDR3 spans 15 amino acids. CDR3 DNA, as far as it was read: TGTGCCATCAGCGGGACCGTGGGGGGGCTAAATGAG. It is translated as CAISGTVGGLNE. Given in full, the CDR3 is CAISGTVGGLNEQFF.

CDR3 bases read: TGCGCCAGCACAAGGGGGGGACAGGGGACAGATACG. Protein: CASTRGGQGTDT. The whole CDR3 protein reads CASTRGGQGTDTQYF. This chain uses TRBV10-2 with TRBJ2-3; 10 nucleotides line up with TRBD1. The read finishes 3 residues shy of the CDR3 end, and the germline J gene is used to complete it. The germline CDR1 and CDR2 sequences are WSHSY and SAAADI. With 7 bases clipped from V and 3 bases from J, the junction kept 7 bases outside the gene matches. This CDR3 has 15 amino acids.

Concerning this clone: The CDR3 is cut off 3 residues early in the read; its end comes from the germline J gene. J is TRBJ2-2 and V is TRBV30; 7 bases map to TRBD2. The CDR3 is 15 amino acids. The germline V gene encodes CDR1 GTSNPN and CDR2 SVGIG (reference sequence). V dropped 3 bases and J dropped 1; count of bases not matched to a gene: 5. The CDR3 sequence is CAWRLAGVNTGELFF. The sequenced part of the CDR3 DNA is TGTGCCTGGAGACTTGCGGGAGTGAACACCGGGGAG.

Regarding this clone: Sequencing ends 3 residues short of the CDR3 end; the germline J gene provides the rest. The rearrangement links TRBV30 to TRBJ2-3; D is ambiguous. This CDR3 is built from 13 residues. Germline V gives CDR1 GTSNPN, CDR2 SVGIG (reference sequence). The sequenced CDR3 bases are TGTGCCTGGAGTGTCAGGTCCGATCAGCCG. This codes for CAWSVRSDQP. The CDR3 in full is CAWSVRSDQPQYF.

A remark on this clone: The missing CDR3 end, 3 residues past where the read stops, is filled in from the germline J gene. The chain recombines TRBV20-1 with TRBJ1-2; D call uncertain. Trimming took 6 bases from V and 6 from J, leaving 14 bases between them. Per germline, CDR1 DFQATT and CDR2 SNEGSKA (reference sequence). The CDR3 extends over 12 amino acids. The part of the CDR3 DNA that was read is TGCAGTGCCACAAACAGACTAAATGGC. This sequence encodes CSATNRLNG. The whole CDR3 region reads CSATNRLNGYTF.

Incomplete CDR3 DNA: TGTGCCATCAGTGGACAGGGGGCGATACACAATGAG. This sequence encodes CAISGQGAIHNE. The whole CDR3 protein reads CAISGQGAIHNEQFF. The chain employs TRBV10-3 and TRBJ2-1; 10 bases match TRBD1. Read coverage stops 3 residues before the CDR3 terminus; the germline J gene supplies the remainder. Germline CDR1 is ENHRY and CDR2 is SYGVKD. CDR3 length: 15 amino acids. Losses at the gene ends were 4 bases for V and 5 bases for J; bases not matched to a gene: 5.

On this clone itself: The sequence runs out 3 residues before the end of the CDR3; the remainder is reconstructed from the germline J gene. The V and J genes are TRBV10-3 and TRBJ2-5, with 8 nucleotides matching TRBD2. Trimming at V came to 5 bases and at J to 5 bases, leaving 4 bases not matched to a gene. Germline-derived CDR1 and CDR2 are ENHRY and SYGVKD. CDR3 length: 13 residues. The chain's CDR3 is CAISSGGPETQYF. The DNA read from the CDR3 is TGTGCCATCAGTTCGGGGGGGCCGGAGACC.

The covered CDR3 bases are TGTGCCAGCAGCTTAGCCGGTATGAACACTGAA. It encodes CASSLAGMNTE. The CDR3 in its entirety is CASSLAGMNTEAFF. The gene calls are TRBV11-1 and TRBJ1-1; D is ambiguous. The read ends 3 residues shy of where the CDR3 ends; the end is completed using the germline J gene. CDR3 length: 14 residues. V lost 0 bases and J lost 0, with 5 bases in between. Germline V CDR1 and CDR2: SGHAT, FQDESV (reference sequence).

On this clone itself: The CDR3 end lies 3 residues beyond the end of the read and is filled in from the germline J gene. The chain has TRBV5-4 and TRBJ2-1; D not certain. Germline assignment: CDR1 SGHNT and CDR2 YYREEE (reference sequence). Trimming removed 2 bases at V and 0 bases at J, with 6 bases between. The CDR3 has 14 residues. The CDR3 sequence: CASSFSSSYNEQFF. The covered CDR3 bases are TGTGCCAGCAGCTTCTCCAGCTCCTACAATGAG.

The CDR3 reads CSAVPVINSPLHF. CDR3 DNA, as far as it was read: TGCAGTGCCGTGCCGGTAATTAATTCACCC. V usage is TRBV20-1 and J usage is TRBJ1-6; D is unresolved. The CDR3 goes on 3 residues after the read ends, and that part is filled in from the germline J gene. Germline assignment: CDR1 DFQATT and CDR2 SNEGSKA (reference sequence). This CDR3 region has 13 residues. The V and J ends lost 6 bases and 6 bases respectively, with 12 bases between them.

As regards this clone: The CDR3 end is not reached by the read, which stops 3 residues before it; the germline J gene fills it in. This chain joins TRBV28 and TRBJ2-5; D gene unclear. Trimming took 1 base from V and 7 from J, leaving 10 bases between them. The CDR3 length is 13 residues. Germline CDR1 reads MDHEN; CDR2 reads SYDVKM. CDR3 bases read: TGTGCCAGCAGTTTATCCCCACTCGGGACC. Amino acid sequence: CASSLSPLGT. The whole CDR3 protein reads CASSLSPLGTQYF.

Of note for this clone: The read stops 3 residues short of the end of the CDR3; the missing end is completed from the germline J gene. The same CDR3 can be traced to other DNA sequences in this sample. This rearrangement joins TRBV18 to TRBJ2-3; a weak D match, TRBD2 (6 bases). Looked up from germline, CDR1 is KGHSH and CDR2 is LQKENI. CDR3 length equals 15 residues. CDR3 residues: CASSPPSGVQETQYF. The sequenced part of the CDR3 DNA is TGTGCCAGCTCACCCCCGTCGGGGGTTCAAGAGACG. The variable domain in full, completed from reference TRBV18 and TRBJ2-3, reads NAGVMQNPRHLVRRRGQEARLRCSPMKGHSHVYWYRQLPEEGLKFMVYLQKENIIDESGMPKERFSAEFPKEGPSILRIQQVVRGDSAAYFCASSPPSGVQETQYFGPGTRLTVL.

In the case of this clone: The CDR3 end lies 3 residues beyond the end of the read and is filled in from the germline J gene. This chain connects TRBV20-1 to TRBJ1-2; D might be TRBD1 (6 bases). Germline V gene sequence: CDR1 DFQATT, CDR2 SNEGSKA (reference sequence). The CDR3 is 13 residues long. The V end was cut by 3 bases, the J end by 4 bases, with 12 bases between. This CDR3 is CSASLTGSYGYTF. The part of the CDR3 DNA that was read is TGCAGTGCTAGCCTGACAGGTTCCTATGGC.

Note on this clone: The read stops 3 residues short of the end of the CDR3; the missing end is completed from the germline J gene. The genes are TRBV18 and TRBJ1-1; 8 bases are a match to TRBD1. Germline assignment: CDR1 KGHSH and CDR2 LQKENI. The ends lost 0 bases at V and 3 bases at J; junction bases unmatched: 9. The CDR3 loop spans 17 amino acids. The chain's CDR3 is CASSPPGRGLADTEAFF. The part of the CDR3 DNA that was read is TGTGCCAGCTCACCACCGGGCAGGGGGCTTGCCGACACTGAA.

As to this clone: The read terminates 3 residues before the CDR3 end, so the remaining end is supplied by the germline J gene. The chain has TRBV19 and TRBJ1-2; tentatively, D is TRBD1 (6 bases). This CDR3 comprises 16 residues. In germline, CDR1 is LNHDA, CDR2 SQIVND (reference sequence). V was trimmed by 4 bases and J by 6 bases, leaving 21 bases between them. CDR3: CASSTAYLGQQDGYTF. The part of the CDR3 DNA that was read is TGTGCCAGTAGTACGGCCTATTTAGGACAGCAGGATGGC.

Points on this clone: The read halts 3 residues ahead of the CDR3 end, with the missing end drawn from the germline J gene. The rearrangement links TRBV6-1 to TRBJ1-1, with 7 nucleotides matching TRBD1. CDR3 length: 14 amino acids. Looked up from germline, CDR1 is MNHNS and CDR2 is SASEGT. The ends lost 4 bases at V and 7 bases at J; junction bases unmatched: 9. The DNA read from the CDR3 is TGTGCCAGCAGTGGGAATGACAGGGTTAGTGAA. Translation: CASSGNDRVSE. The entire CDR3 reads CASSGNDRVSEAFF.

As regards this clone: Sequencing ends 3 residues short of the CDR3 end; the germline J gene provides the rest. The chain employs TRBV2 and TRBJ1-5; D is uncertain. The CDR3 is made up of 13 amino acids. Germline CDR1 SNHLY, CDR2 FYNNEI. Trimming pared 1 base from V and 9 bases from J, leaving 10 bases between. The CDR3 here is CASSEDYEGPQHF. CDR3 DNA (partial): TGTGCCAGCAGTGAAGATTACGAAGGGCCC.

In the case of this clone: The sequence runs out 3 residues before the end of the CDR3; the remainder is reconstructed from the germline J gene. The V and J genes are TRBV5-1 and TRBJ2-4, with D possibly TRBD1 on 8 matching bases. Between the trimmed V and J ends, which lost 3 bases and 7 bases, there was a span of 23 bases. CDR3 length equals 17 residues. The germline V gene has CDR1 SGHRS and CDR2 YFSETQ. The CDR3 region is CASSYLLRGREKNIQYF. CDR3 bases read: TGCGCCAGCAGCTACCTTCTCAGGGGGCGGGAGAAGAACATT.

As concerns this clone: The read finishes 3 residues shy of the CDR3 end, and the germline J gene is used to complete it. The rearrangement uses TRBV15 and TRBJ1-5; no reliable D call. The CDR3 has 13 residues. The V gene's germline CDR1 is LNHNV and CDR2 YYDKDF (reference sequence). The V end lost 9 bases, the J end lost 0 bases, and 9 bases lay between the germline ends. The CDR3 loop reads CATTSYSNQPQHF. CDR3 bases read: TGTGCCACGACTTCGTATAGCAATCAGCCC.

About this clone: With the read ending 3 residues before the CDR3 end, the germline J gene is used to fill in that end. This chain joins TRBV30 and TRBJ1-5; 8 bases agree with TRBD1. Trimming took 3 bases from V and 3 from J; bases not matched to a gene: 10. CDR3 size: 16 residues. Germline lookup yields CDR1 GTSNPN and CDR2 SVGIG (reference sequence). CDR3 protein: CAWRATDREDNQPQHF. CDR3 bases read: TGTGCCTGGAGAGCTACGGACAGGGAGGACAATCAGCCC.

With regard to this clone: The CDR3 end falls 3 residues outside the read, so it is completed with the germline J gene. Other DNA sequences in the same sample also yield this CDR3. V is TRBV2 and J is TRBJ2-5; D remains ambiguous. Germline CDR1 is SNHLY and CDR2 is FYNNEI. The CDR3 spans 15 residues. The V gene lost 6 bases and the J gene lost 1 base, with 15 bases spanning the gap. The CDR3 region is CASRRDHQGQETQYF. The part of the CDR3 DNA that was read is TGTGCCAGCAGAAGAGATCATCAAGGCCAAGAGACC. Supplemented by reference TRBV2 and TRBJ2-5, the full variable domain reads EPEVTQTPSHQVTQMGQEVILRCVPISNHLYFYWYRQILGQKVEFLVSFYNNEISEKSEIFDDQFSVERPDGSNFTLKIRSTKLEDSAMYFCASRRDHQGQETQYFGPGTRLLVL.

A word on this clone: The CDR3 end falls 3 residues outside the read, so it is completed with the germline J gene. This sequence joins TRBV28 and TRBJ1-6; TRBD1 agrees at 9 bases. CDR3 length equals 15 residues. CDR1 is MDHEN and CDR2 is SYDVKM in the germline V gene. Losses at the gene ends were 4 bases for V and 9 bases for J; bases not matched to a gene: 7. This chain's CDR3 is CASSYGTGFSSPLHF. Incomplete CDR3 DNA: TGTGCCAGCAGTTACGGGACAGGGTTTAGTTCACCC.

Concerning this clone itself: Sequencing ends 3 residues short of the CDR3 end; the germline J gene provides the rest. V is TRBV11-2 and J is TRBJ2-1, with a weak D call TRBD2 (6 bases). The germline V gene encodes CDR1 SGHAT and CDR2 FQNNGV. The CDR3 contains 14 residues. V was pared by 1 base and J by 6 bases, with 10 bases between. The part of the CDR3 DNA that was read is TGTGCCAGCAGCTTAGGGGGGGTTAGCAATGAG. Translation gives CASSLGGVSNE. In full, the CDR3 reads CASSLGGVSNEQFF.

Regarding this clone: The CDR3 goes on 3 residues after the read ends, and that part is filled in from the germline J gene. The chain joins TRBV2 to TRBJ1-6; 9 nucleotides match TRBD1. This CDR3 is 15 amino acids long. Trimming removed 5 bases from V and 7 bases from J; junction bases left unmatched: 6. From germline, CDR1 is SNHLY and CDR2 FYNNEI. CDR3 DNA (partial): TGTGCCAGCAGTCCTACGGGGACAGGGAATTCACCC. It codes for CASSPTGTGNSP. The entire CDR3 protein is CASSPTGTGNSPLHF.

Notes on this clone: The read is 3 residues too short to cover the CDR3 end, so that end is filled in from the germline J gene. The gene calls are TRBV19 and TRBJ2-1, with D uncertain. The CDR3 is 15 residues long. The germline V and J ends were trimmed by 3 bases and 2 bases, with 11 bases remaining between them. Germline V gene data show CDR1 as LNHDA and CDR2 as SQIVND (reference sequence). The CDR3 sequence: CASSMSRKTYNEQFF. CDR3 DNA, as far as it was read: TGTGCCAGTAGTATGTCGCGAAAGACCTACAATGAG.

Comment on this clone: The observed sequence ends 3 residues before the CDR3 terminus, with the missing tail filled in from the germline J gene. The chain recombines TRBV6-1 with TRBJ2-5; 10 bases align to TRBD2. V was pared by 4 bases and J by 4 bases, with 6 bases of the junction left unmatched. This CDR3 region has 15 residues. Per the germline V gene, CDR1 is MNHNS and CDR2 is SASEGT. The CDR3 DNA, read in part, is TGTGCCAGCAGTGGAAGCGGGAGGGTGGCAGAGACC. Translated, it gives CASSGSGRVAET. The entire CDR3 sequence reads CASSGSGRVAETQYF.